This paragraph reports one TCR beta chain. Its antigen is still unknown. Within one base of it there is no much larger clone, and no base qualities were kept. Based on the germline V gene, the CDR1 and CDR2 sequences are MNHEY and SVGEGT. Clipping removes 2 bases from V and 5 bases from J, with 7 as the unmatched junction base count. From its cysteine to its phenylalanine, the CDR3 spans 15 amino acids. Only the CDR3 DNA is retained, 45 bases long and in frame from the first base. This entry comes from a study of blood T cell repertoires in COVID-19 (dated by TCRdb to 2019 to 2021). About the investigation overall: Samples covering the acute and convalescent phases of COVID-19 were provided by collaborators in the United States, Italy and Spain. The prospective study material was composed of cDNA or gDNA derived from T cells, B-cell-depleted T cells, or PBMCs. The dataset comprised deeply sampled blood TCRbeta repertoires from subjects exposed to, actively infected with, or recovered from COVID-19. A freely available public database, intended as a resource for researchers studying the immune response to SARS-CoV-2, is where the repertoires were released. The samples were drawn from two sources: the first 160 participants of the ongoing ImmuneRACE study, and 1,254 subjects contributed by 6 global collaborators. Nearly every sample came with metadata listing a de-identified subject ID, COVID-19 status, age in years and sex. Where available, HLA class I and class II types were taken from metadata supplied by the sample provider and were not determined by assay-based typing. On the study overall, not on this receptor specifically: How much clinical and demographic metadata was included differed by source and by participant, and the metadata was provided uncurated.

Whole blood was collected in K2EDTA tubes by collaborating institutions according to the institutions' own protocols. For TCRbeta analysis, collaborator samples were shipped as frozen whole blood, as isolated PBMCs, or as DNA extracted from either sample type. TCRbeta CDR3 regions were amplified from genomic DNA by means of the immunoSEQ Assay, a bias-controlled multiplex PCR. As for the original processing: Nucleated cell counts per sample were estimated from amplification of reference gene primers within the assay. Sequence reads were collapsed and filtered to measure the absolute abundance of every unique TCRbeta CDR3 rearrangement. Productive Simpson clonality was computed per sample as the square root of Simpson's diversity index over productive rearrangements. TCRdb retrieved this table from immuneACCESS and kept in-frame rearrangements only. Not all clones are present; in checked studies, unresolved V genes account for under half, and no reason is known for the remainder. V, J and clone size were drawn from that table, and D and trimming were deduced from the DNA. The sample contains some 350,000 clones, more than 85% of them found a single time. The top ten clonotypes cover over 2.5% of the sample.

The chain links TRBV6-2 or TRBV6-3 with TRBJ2-7, and 9 bases in between align with TRBD1. The sequenced sample was peripheral blood. The origin of this receptor is a human donor in a cohort sampled during active COVID-19. This receptor carries the CDR3 CASSYGGTGFDEQYF. The DNA sequence follows: TGTGCCAGCAGTTACGGGGGGACAGGGTTCGACGAGCAGTACTTC.